This record concerns one T cell receptor beta chain sequence. Its target is unknown. The CDR3 does not close with the conserved phenylalanine or tryptophan, likely indicating a read error. It is unclear where the CDR3 begins or ends on the DNA, so no DNA is shown, and the CDR3 is as TCRdb lists it. This sample is part of a study of tumor-infiltrating lymphocytes in primary liver carcinoma. Turning to the study itself: Patients of both sexes were 30 to 69 years old. Staging of the tumors gave T1-T3 N0M0, with widths of roughly 4 to 10 cm.

Production of TCR beta cDNA used about 500 ng total RNA together with a constant-region primer. Libraries for TCR beta were built through three nested multiplex PCR rounds, which together made up a slightly modified ARM-PCR procedure. In the first two PCR rounds, TRBV1-TRBV30 forward primers were paired with a C-beta reverse primer, and each round lasted around 10 cycles. MiXCR, applied by TCRdb to the multiplex PCR reads, yields one record per CDR3 protein. Of about 70,000 distinct CDR3 sequences listed, over 60% are singletons. Investigators took RNA and DNA out together from 20-30 mg of unsorted bulk tissue. In every tumor sample, viable tumor cells made up over 85%. From its first to its last residue, the CDR3 has 13 amino acids. CDR1 and CDR2 from the germline V gene are SGHAT and FQNNGV. Findings and limits, study-wide: Significantly larger top-250-clone fractions were found in tumors than in blood (p = 0.039).

Sequencing was done on a sample of liver tumor tissue from sampling region 4. Subset meaning: tumor region T4, right-lateral pole. The J gene is TRBJ1-3, the V gene TRBV11-2; TRBD1 is the table's D call and was not checked against the DNA. The TCR sequence derives from a middle-aged man with primary liver carcinoma and hepatitis B virus infection. The CDR3 loop is CASGQGAGNTTYS.